Listed here is a single T cell receptor (beta chain). This sample stems from a study of control samples from healthy donors and cancer patients. Clones were sequenced by immunoSEQ multiplex PCR, and TCRdb holds only the in-frame ones, with some missing. The sample includes tens of thousands of clones, around nine tenths of them seen just once. The specimen sequenced was PBMCs. This TCR was recovered from a man in his 60s with colorectal cancer.

Here the CDR3 DNA reads TGTGCCAGCAGCAAAGGCAGGGGGGATACGCAGTATTTT. Protein product: CASSKGRGDTQYF. This rearrangement joins TRBV21-1 to TRBJ2-3; TRBD1, as called in the table, went unchecked against the DNA. TRBV21-1 counts as a pseudogene. The CDR3 consists of 13 residues.